This T cell receptor beta chain emerged from a study of blood T cell repertoires in COVID-19. Study-level background: Acute-phase and convalescent COVID-19 samples originated in the United States, Italy and Spain.

The V segment lost 4 bases and the J segment 3 bases; nucleotides outside the gene matches: 5. The CDR3 is made up of 14 amino acids. CDR1 is SGHKS, CDR2 YYEKEE, per germline (reference sequence). Sequencing was performed with immunoSEQ multiplex PCR; in TCRdb, only in-frame clones are kept and a portion is missing. The sample lists approximately 350,000 clones; roughly four fifths were seen once. Donors of Cohort 3 who recovered were those that had two negative PCRs, clearance, or symptom resolution. In its sample, this clone was seen once. The chain employs TRBV5-5 and TRBJ1-2; 8 bases map to TRBD1. The origin of this receptor is a woman aged 50 to 60 who had recovered from COVID-19. The sequenced sample consisted of PBMCs or T cells enriched from blood (not recorded which). In DNA form, the CDR3 reads TGTGCCAGCAGCCTGCCGGGACAGGACTATGGCTACACCTTC. It codes for CASSLPGQDYGYTF.